Below are 29 T cell receptor beta chains sequenced from a single sample in a study of T cells in tuberculosis. The repertoire was sequenced with immunoSEQ multiplex PCR; TCRdb's copy has only in-frame clones and lacks some. The sample yields tens of thousands of clones, around 92% seen once. The sequenced sample consisted of PBMCs. The origin of the receptors is a donor aged 10-35 years with latent tuberculosis or without tuberculosis infection. Some clones in this sample may be carry-over from other donors' samples.

The rearrangement links TRBV6-1 to TRBJ2-1; 8 bases match TRBD1. Germline assignment: CDR1 MNHNS and CDR2 SASEGT. Trimming removed 2 bases from V and 2 bases from J; junction bases left unmatched: 2. The CDR3 sequence is 15 residues long. The CDR3 sequence: CASSEWGQAYNEQFF. The DNA for the CDR3 is TGTGCCAGCAGTGAATGGGGACAGGCCTACAATGAGCAGTTCTTC.

V and J are TRBV19 and TRBJ1-2; 9 bases align to TRBD1. The germline CDR1 and CDR2 sequences are LNHDA and SQIVND (reference sequence). V lost 4 bases, J lost 4 bases, and 4 bases stayed unmatched. The CDR3 consists of 14 residues. The CDR3: CASSTGQGPYGYTF. The CDR3 DNA is TGTGCCAGTAGTACCGGACAGGGGCCCTATGGCTACACCTTC. Filled out from reference TRBV19 and TRBJ1-2, the complete variable domain reads DGGITQSPKYLFRKEGQNVTLSCEQNLNHDAMYWYRQDPGQGLRLIYYSQIVNDFQKGDIAEGYSVSREKKESFPLTVTSAQKNPTAFYLCASSTGQGPYGYTFGSGTRLTVV.

The chain recombines TRBV12-5 with TRBJ2-7; 7 bases line up with TRBD1. The CDR3 has 15 amino acids. J gave up 3 bases and V 2 bases, and 7 bases lay outside the gene matches. Germline CDR1 LGHNT, CDR2 FRNRAP. CDR3 region: CASGLPTGWIYEQYF. CDR3 in DNA: TGTGCTAGTGGTTTGCCGACAGGGTGGATCTACGAGCAGTACTTC.

This clone occurred once. The chain uses TRBV19 and TRBJ2-7, with 9 positions matching TRBD2. V shed 2 bases and J 4 bases; nucleotides not matched to a gene: 3. Germline-derived CDR1 and CDR2 are LNHDA and SQIVND (reference sequence). The CDR3 consists of 14 residues. The CDR3 loop reads CASSIFAGGYEQYF. DNA of the CDR3: TGTGCCAGTAGTATATTTGCGGGAGGGTACGAGCAGTACTTC. The whole variable domain, filled in from reference TRBV19 and TRBJ2-7, reads DGGITQSPKYLFRKEGQNVTLSCEQNLNHDAMYWYRQDPGQGLRLIYYSQIVNDFQKGDIAEGYSVSREKKESFPLTVTSAQKNPTAFYLCASSIFAGGYEQYFGPGTRLTVT.

The chain links TRBV19 to TRBJ1-5, with D unclear. The CDR3 sequence is 13 residues long. V was clipped by 3 bases and J by 4 bases, with 7 bases between them. Germline V CDR1 and CDR2: LNHDA, SQIVND (reference sequence). The CDR3 sequence is CASSIGGNQPQHF. In nucleotides, the CDR3 is TGTGCCAGTAGTATCGGCGGGAATCAGCCCCAGCATTTT.

The chain is built from TRBV15 and TRBJ2-5, with 7 bases aligning to TRBD2. CDR3 length: 16 amino acids. Germline values: CDR1 LNHNV, CDR2 YYDKDF (reference sequence). V lost 0 bases to trimming and J lost 4 bases; unmatched junction nucleotides: 8. The CDR3 protein is CATSREGGGGIETQYF. CDR3 coding DNA: TGTGCCACCAGCAGAGAAGGCGGGGGAGGAATAGAGACCCAGTACTTC.

The V gene is TRBV7-6, the J gene TRBJ1-3; TRBD1 might be the D (5 bases). From germline, CDR1 is SGHVS and CDR2 FNYEAQ. V was trimmed by 1 base and J by 0 bases, leaving 10 bases between them. CDR3 size: 16 residues. CDR3 loop: CASSLEQVLSGNTIYF. The CDR3 DNA sequence: TGTGCCAGCAGCTTAGAACAGGTCCTCTCTGGAAACACCATATATTTT.

The J gene is TRBJ2-3, the V gene TRBV5-1, with D uncertain. V dropped 5 bases and J dropped 6 bases, with 13 bases sitting between them. Germline loops: CDR1 SGHRS, CDR2 YFSETQ. This CDR3 contains 13 residues. Here the CDR3 reads CASREAIKDTQYF. In DNA form, the CDR3 reads TGCGCCAGCAGGGAAGCGATAAAGGATACGCAGTATTTT.

This chain uses TRBV7-8 with TRBJ2-1, with 15 nucleotides matching TRBD2. Trimming at V came to 5 bases and at J to 5 bases, leaving 10 bases not matched to a gene. This CDR3 has 18 residues. Germline CDR1 is SGHVS and CDR2 is FQNEAQ. Written as DNA, the CDR3 is TGTGCCAGCAGCCCCGGACTAGCGGGAGGGCCGAAGAACAATGAGCAGTTCTTC. This translates into CASSPGLAGGPKNNEQFF.

This sequence joins TRBV9 and TRBJ2-1; no reliable D call. The germline V gene has CDR1 SGDLS and CDR2 YYNGEE. V lost 0 bases and J 9 bases, leaving 4 bases between the germline ends. This CDR3 comprises 11 residues. The CDR3 bases are TGTGCCAGCAGCGTAGCAGTTGAGCAGTTCTTC. Its translation: CASSVAVEQFF. The entire variable domain, with the rest obtained from reference TRBV9 and TRBJ2-1, is as follows: DSGVTQTPKHLITATGQRVTLRCSPRSGDLSVYWYQQSLDQGLQFLIQYYNGEERAKGNILERFSAQQFPDLHSELNLSSLELGDSALYFCASSVAVEQFFGPGTRLTVL.

The chain uses TRBV6-6 and TRBJ2-7; a possible D gene is TRBD1 (6 bases). This CDR3 contains 14 residues. Germline-derived CDR1 and CDR2 are MNHNY and SVGAGI (reference sequence). V gave up 2 bases and J gave up 5 bases, with 13 bases separating them. The CDR3 spells CASSYAVWGHEQYF. DNA for the CDR3: TGTGCCAGCAGTTACGCTGTGTGGGGGCACGAGCAGTACTTC.

V usage is TRBV6-5 and J usage is TRBJ1-6; D might be TRBD1 (6 bases). The CDR3 spans 16 residues. Trimming removed 0 bases from V and 12 bases from J, with 18 bases in between. Germline V gene sequence: CDR1 MNHEY, CDR2 SVGAGI. CDR3 in amino acids: CASSYSLTRQGIPLHF. CDR3 nucleotide sequence: TGTGCCAGCAGTTACTCACTTACAAGGCAGGGGATACCCCTCCACTTT.

The V gene is TRBV25-1, the J gene TRBJ1-4; D unclear. The V and J ends lost 6 bases and 8 bases respectively, with 7 bases between them. CDR3 length equals 11 residues. Germline V CDR1 and CDR2: MGHDK, SYGVNS. Written as DNA, the CDR3 is TGTGCCAGCAGCCTAGACGAAAAACTGTTTTTT. This codes for CASSLDEKLFF.

V usage is TRBV13 and J usage is TRBJ2-7; 9 nucleotides align to TRBD1. The CDR3 spans 16 residues. The germline gives CDR1 PRHDT, CDR2 FYEKMQ (reference sequence). V was clipped by 3 bases and J by 3 bases; unmatched bases: 9. The CDR3 loop reads CASSFERGTGNYEQYF. CDR3 DNA sequence: TGTGCCAGCAGCTTTGAACGCGGGACAGGGAACTACGAGCAGTACTTC.

The chain joins TRBV4-1 to TRBJ2-2; 10 bases are a match to TRBD1. Trimming cost V 4 bases and J 3 bases; bases outside gene matches: 2. Germline lookup yields CDR1 MGHRA and CDR2 YSYEKL. The CDR3 runs to 15 residues. CDR3 coding DNA: TGCGCCAGCAGCCCGGGACAGGGGTACACCGGGGAGCTGTTTTTT. Translated, it gives CASSPGQGYTGELFF.

This clone was counted a few times. This chain uses TRBV18 with TRBJ2-7; unclear D gene. The germline V and J ends were trimmed by 0 bases and 4 bases, with 16 bases remaining between them. In germline, CDR1 is KGHSH, CDR2 LQKENI. The CDR3 has 16 amino acids. The chain's CDR3 is CASSPPLRVKWYEQYF. The CDR3 DNA follows: TGTGCCAGCTCACCACCTCTACGTGTGAAATGGTACGAGCAGTACTTC.

The rearrangement joins TRBV6-5 to TRBJ1-5; 8 bases line up with TRBD1. After removal of 6 bases from V and 9 bases from J, the junction contained 7 bases not matched to a gene. Germline assignment: CDR1 MNHEY and CDR2 SVGAGI. The CDR3 is 13 amino acids. CDR3 residues: CASSPRTGLPQHF. The CDR3 DNA sequence: TGTGCCAGCAGCCCCCGGACAGGGTTGCCCCAGCATTTT.

The rearrangement uses TRBV27 and TRBJ2-2, with D unclear. V gave up 3 bases and J gave up 8 bases, with 7 bases separating them. The CDR3 runs to 12 residues. CDR1 and CDR2 from the germline V gene are MNHEY and SMNVEV (reference sequence). This CDR3 reads CASSFGAGELFF. Here the CDR3 DNA reads TGTGCCAGCAGTTTCGGAGCGGGGGAGCTGTTTTTT.

The gene calls are TRBV19 and TRBJ2-3, with 8 nucleotides matching TRBD2. Germline V gives CDR1 LNHDA, CDR2 SQIVND (reference sequence). The CDR3 extends over 14 amino acids. The trim removed 9 bases at V and 6 bases at J, leaving 11 bases unmatched. The CDR3 loop is CASRGLGRGDTQYF. The CDR3, as DNA: TGTGCCAGCCGTGGGCTCGGGAGGGGCGATACGCAGTATTTT.

The chain has TRBV19 and TRBJ1-1, with TRBD1 identical over 7 bases. Germline V gives CDR1 LNHDA, CDR2 SQIVND (reference sequence). The CDR3 contains 17 residues. Trimming cost V 5 bases and J 6 bases; bases outside gene matches: 18. CDR3 DNA: TGTGCCAGTAGTCCCCGTGGGCCGAGGACAGGTCTTTCTGAAGCTTTCTTT. Encoded protein: CASSPRGPRTGLSEAFF.

This rearrangement joins TRBV19 to TRBJ2-4; perhaps TRBD2 as D (7 bases). The V end lost 3 bases, the J end lost 7 bases, and 28 bases lay between the germline ends. CDR3 length: 19 residues. Germline CDR1 and CDR2: LNHDA and SQIVND (reference sequence). CDR3 protein: CASSILGGRGAIRRNIQYF. The CDR3 DNA reads as TGTGCCAGTAGTATTTTGGGTGGACGGGGGGCCATTCGGCGGAACATTCAGTACTTC.

The chain has TRBV27 and TRBJ2-2; possible D gene TRBD1, 5 bases. The germline V gene encodes CDR1 MNHEY and CDR2 SMNVEV (reference sequence). The ends were cut back, 3 bases at V and 1 base at J, with 9 bases in the middle. The CDR3 loop spans 15 amino acids. This CDR3 is CASSLGLLNTGELFF. The CDR3 DNA reads TGTGCCAGCAGTTTGGGGCTTCTGAACACCGGGGAGCTGTTTTTT.

This chain uses TRBV28 with TRBJ1-6; a possible D gene is TRBD1 (6 bases). V dropped 1 base and J dropped 14 bases, with 12 bases sitting between them. Germline V gene data show CDR1 as MDHEN and CDR2 as SYDVKM. The CDR3 has 13 amino acids. The CDR3 reads CASSLSRGMALHF. DNA of the CDR3: TGTGCCAGCAGTTTATCGAGGGGGATGGCCCTCCACTTT.

This clone was seen a single time. The chain couples TRBV5-6 to TRBJ2-2, with no clear D. CDR3 length: 14 residues. CDR1 and CDR2 (germline): SGHDT, YYEEEE. Trimming left V 0 bases short and J 7 bases short, with 10 bases between. The DNA for the CDR3 is TGTGCCAGCAGCTTGGTACGCGGCGACGGGGAGCTGTTTTTT. Protein product: CASSLVRGDGELFF.

The genes are TRBV5-5 and TRBJ1-2; the D is unclear. The CDR3 totals 15 residues. Trimming shortened V by 0 bases and J by 4 bases, and 13 bases separated the two germline ends. Germline V lookup: CDR1 SGHKS, CDR2 YYEKEE (reference sequence). DNA for the CDR3: TGTGCCAGCAGCTTGGGCCCGGGAACGGCCTATGGCTACACCTTC. Its translation is CASSLGPGTAYGYTF.

The count of this clone is one. The V and J genes are TRBV15 and TRBJ2-7, with TRBD1 matching 9 bases. Germline assignment: CDR1 LNHNV and CDR2 YYDKDF (reference sequence). The CDR3 runs to 15 residues. J lost 5 bases, V lost 0 bases, and 5 bases had no gene match. CDR3 region: CATSRDPTGGHEQYF. The DNA for the CDR3 is TGTGCCACCAGCAGAGACCCCACAGGGGGCCACGAGCAGTACTTC.

This rearrangement joins TRBV7-9 to TRBJ1-1; tentatively, D is TRBD1 (6 bases). V shed 7 bases and J shed 4 bases, with 13 bases lying between them. This CDR3 has 13 residues. Looked up from germline, CDR1 is SEHNR and CDR2 is FQNEAQ (reference sequence). CDR3 sequence: CASILRGGTEAFF. DNA for the CDR3: TGTGCCAGCATCCTCAGGGGTGGCACTGAAGCTTTCTTT.

The chain links TRBV9 to TRBJ2-7, with 8 bases lining up with TRBD1. Unmatched junction bases numbered 8, after V lost 0 bases and J lost 0 bases. The CDR3 is made up of 17 amino acids. CDR1 and CDR2 from the germline V gene are SGDLS and YYNGEE. The CDR3 DNA reads TGTGCCAGCAGCGTAGGAGCAAGGACAGGGAGCTCCTACGAGCAGTACTTC. The encoded protein is CASSVGARTGSSYEQYF.

V is TRBV5-1 and J is TRBJ2-5; a possible D gene is TRBD1 (7 bases). The CDR3 is made up of 16 amino acids. The germline V gene encodes CDR1 SGHRS and CDR2 YFSETQ. V was shortened by 4 bases and J by 2 bases, with 18 bases between the two germline ends. DNA for the CDR3: TGCGCCAGCAGCCCCCTGGAGGGCAGGGGGCAAGAGACCCAGTACTTC. Protein sequence: CASSPLEGRGQETQYF.